This TCR beta chain comes out of a study of CD8+ T cells in alopecia areata (dated 2018 in TCRdb). Looking at the study overall: The treated patients, all with moderate-to-severe alopecia areata, were enrolled in an open-label pilot trial of oral tofacitinib given at 5 to 10 mg twice daily. In humans, TCRbeta sequencing was performed on scalp tissue and on sorted CD4+ and CD8+ peripheral blood T cells from healthy controls and from patients with patchy or totalis/universalis alopecia areata. Biopsies were taken from tofacitinib-treated patients at baseline and again at 4 and 24 weeks into treatment, and several of those patients also had a later scalp biopsy. Disease severity in treated patients was measured with the SALT score, which quantifies the percentage of affected scalp surface area. RNA was extracted with the PAXgene miRNA kit for fixed scalp, the miRNeasy kit for PBMCs, and the RNeasy kit for mouse skin. TCRbeta CDR3 regions were amplified by immunoSEQ multiplex PCR using 35 Vbeta forward and 13 Jbeta reverse primers. Scalp clonality was compared across normal scalp (n=4), patchy alopecia areata scalp (n=8), and alopecia totalis/universalis scalp (n=8). The study used high-throughput TCRbeta sequencing to examine T cell clonal expansion in alopecia areata, in both the C3H/HeJ mouse model and human patients. Tofacitinib was administered for 6 to 18 months, and 6 months of follow-up off drug were then conducted to assess delayed response and recurrence.

This clone was found a few times. Its antigen specificity is not known. No much larger clonotype is one base removed from it; base qualities were not supplied. Preparation of the library involved the immunoSEQ multiplex PCR assay. RNA was extracted from all samples and reverse transcribed into cDNA, which served as template for TCR sequencing. SuperScript III was used for first-strand cDNA synthesis, primed with a 2:1 mix of oligo-dT and random hexamers. Amplification bias was assessed with a synthetic immune receptor repertoire, and residual bias was removed computationally. The study's processing was this. Raw reads were preprocessed to remove errors, and CDR3 was defined by IMGT conventions from the conserved cysteine to phenylalanine. Clonality was computed by normalizing Shannon entropy by log2 of the number of productive unique TCRs and subtracting the result from 1. Scalp TCRbeta sequences were cross-referenced with sorted blood CD4 and CD8 repertoires so that the CD4 or CD8 identity of scalp clones could be inferred. TCRdb re-hosts the immuneACCESS table, in-frame sequences only. Its copies lack some clones; in the studies checked, an unresolved V gene accounts for under half of them, and the cause for the rest is not known. The V and J calls and the clone size are those of that table, but D and trimming were determined from the DNA. This sample gives 190,000 or so clones in total; roughly 53% of them show up just once. The ten biggest clones cover about 12% of the sample.

What this sample's time point label stands for: 24 weeks on oral tofacitinib. In the paper's terms, the treatment or condition label means: oral pan-JAK inhibitor, 5-10 mg twice daily. Lesional scalp punch biopsies and peripheral blood were obtained from alopecia areata patients. PBMCs were isolated by density centrifugation and stained for CD3, CD4 and CD8, and CD4+ and CD8+ T cells were sorted on a FACSAria. Here is what the overall study found, with its caveats: TCR sequences shared between patients were less clear than in mice, possibly partly because of HLA diversity in the patient population. Because the treated cohort was small and had only one nonresponder, larger studies are needed to examine links between baseline CD8+ expansion and response. Higher clonality and more expanded CD8+ clones were observed in lesional scalp than in normal scalp, particularly in alopecia totalis/universalis, a finding suggestive of antigenic drive. Many expanded lesional clones were found to persist in scalp and blood during tofacitinib treatment, and relapse after treatment cessation may be partly explained by this persistence. Scalp TCR repertoire analysis is complicated because resident alphabeta T cells in normal human skin are also sequenced, whereas mouse skin is dominated by gammadelta T cells. Tofacitinib significantly decreased scalp clonality and the number of expanded CD8+ clones among the top 100 scalp clones.

The source of this sequence is a human donor with alopecia areata. The sequencing used CD8+ T cells sorted from blood, collected at week 24, from a patient treated with tofacitinib.

The sequenced DNA: TGCGCCAGCAGCTTGTTGGGGGAGCAGTACTTC. This codes for CASSLLGEQYF. The sequence is built from TRBV5-1 and TRBJ2-7; too little of a D gene remains to name it. The germline ends are 6 bases apart after V is trimmed by 1 base and J by 7 bases. Taken from the germline V gene, the CDR1 and CDR2 loops are SGHRS and YFSETQ. The CDR3 goes from the cysteine to the phenylalanine over 11 residues. Only CDR3 DNA is held: 33 bases, read in frame from base 1.